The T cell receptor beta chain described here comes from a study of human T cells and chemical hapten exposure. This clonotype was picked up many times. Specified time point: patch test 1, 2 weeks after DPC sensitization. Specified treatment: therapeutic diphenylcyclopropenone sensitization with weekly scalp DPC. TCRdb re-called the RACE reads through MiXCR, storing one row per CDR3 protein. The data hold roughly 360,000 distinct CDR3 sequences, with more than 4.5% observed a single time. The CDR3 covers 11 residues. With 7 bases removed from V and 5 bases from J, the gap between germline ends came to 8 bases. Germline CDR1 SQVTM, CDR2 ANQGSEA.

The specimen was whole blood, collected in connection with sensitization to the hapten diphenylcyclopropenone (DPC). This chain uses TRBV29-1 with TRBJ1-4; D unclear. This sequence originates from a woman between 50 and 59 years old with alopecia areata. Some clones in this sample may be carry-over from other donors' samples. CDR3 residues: CSGYTNEKLFF. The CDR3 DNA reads TGCAGCGGATATACGAATGAAAAACTGTTTTTT.